This record looks at one TCR beta chain sequence and its context. This entry comes from a study of blood T cell repertoires in COVID-19. In the study overall: Sites in the United States, Italy and Spain provided acute and convalescent COVID-19 samples.

Clones were sequenced by immunoSEQ multiplex PCR, and TCRdb holds only the in-frame ones, with some missing. The profile shows approximately 140,000 clones, 85% of them singletons. The TCR comes from a woman in her 40s with active or convalescent COVID-19. The sequenced material came from peripheral blood.

CDR3 sequence (DNA): TGTGCCAGCAGCCAGAGGGTTACTGAAGCTTTCTTT. Translating gives CASSQRVTEAFF. The rearrangement links TRBV3-1 (or the pseudogene TRBV3-2) to TRBJ1-1; unclear D gene. The V end was cut by 3 bases, the J end by 5 bases, with 7 bases between. Germline V gene lookup returns CDR1 LGHDT and CDR2 YNNKEL (reference sequence). This CDR3 is built from 12 residues.